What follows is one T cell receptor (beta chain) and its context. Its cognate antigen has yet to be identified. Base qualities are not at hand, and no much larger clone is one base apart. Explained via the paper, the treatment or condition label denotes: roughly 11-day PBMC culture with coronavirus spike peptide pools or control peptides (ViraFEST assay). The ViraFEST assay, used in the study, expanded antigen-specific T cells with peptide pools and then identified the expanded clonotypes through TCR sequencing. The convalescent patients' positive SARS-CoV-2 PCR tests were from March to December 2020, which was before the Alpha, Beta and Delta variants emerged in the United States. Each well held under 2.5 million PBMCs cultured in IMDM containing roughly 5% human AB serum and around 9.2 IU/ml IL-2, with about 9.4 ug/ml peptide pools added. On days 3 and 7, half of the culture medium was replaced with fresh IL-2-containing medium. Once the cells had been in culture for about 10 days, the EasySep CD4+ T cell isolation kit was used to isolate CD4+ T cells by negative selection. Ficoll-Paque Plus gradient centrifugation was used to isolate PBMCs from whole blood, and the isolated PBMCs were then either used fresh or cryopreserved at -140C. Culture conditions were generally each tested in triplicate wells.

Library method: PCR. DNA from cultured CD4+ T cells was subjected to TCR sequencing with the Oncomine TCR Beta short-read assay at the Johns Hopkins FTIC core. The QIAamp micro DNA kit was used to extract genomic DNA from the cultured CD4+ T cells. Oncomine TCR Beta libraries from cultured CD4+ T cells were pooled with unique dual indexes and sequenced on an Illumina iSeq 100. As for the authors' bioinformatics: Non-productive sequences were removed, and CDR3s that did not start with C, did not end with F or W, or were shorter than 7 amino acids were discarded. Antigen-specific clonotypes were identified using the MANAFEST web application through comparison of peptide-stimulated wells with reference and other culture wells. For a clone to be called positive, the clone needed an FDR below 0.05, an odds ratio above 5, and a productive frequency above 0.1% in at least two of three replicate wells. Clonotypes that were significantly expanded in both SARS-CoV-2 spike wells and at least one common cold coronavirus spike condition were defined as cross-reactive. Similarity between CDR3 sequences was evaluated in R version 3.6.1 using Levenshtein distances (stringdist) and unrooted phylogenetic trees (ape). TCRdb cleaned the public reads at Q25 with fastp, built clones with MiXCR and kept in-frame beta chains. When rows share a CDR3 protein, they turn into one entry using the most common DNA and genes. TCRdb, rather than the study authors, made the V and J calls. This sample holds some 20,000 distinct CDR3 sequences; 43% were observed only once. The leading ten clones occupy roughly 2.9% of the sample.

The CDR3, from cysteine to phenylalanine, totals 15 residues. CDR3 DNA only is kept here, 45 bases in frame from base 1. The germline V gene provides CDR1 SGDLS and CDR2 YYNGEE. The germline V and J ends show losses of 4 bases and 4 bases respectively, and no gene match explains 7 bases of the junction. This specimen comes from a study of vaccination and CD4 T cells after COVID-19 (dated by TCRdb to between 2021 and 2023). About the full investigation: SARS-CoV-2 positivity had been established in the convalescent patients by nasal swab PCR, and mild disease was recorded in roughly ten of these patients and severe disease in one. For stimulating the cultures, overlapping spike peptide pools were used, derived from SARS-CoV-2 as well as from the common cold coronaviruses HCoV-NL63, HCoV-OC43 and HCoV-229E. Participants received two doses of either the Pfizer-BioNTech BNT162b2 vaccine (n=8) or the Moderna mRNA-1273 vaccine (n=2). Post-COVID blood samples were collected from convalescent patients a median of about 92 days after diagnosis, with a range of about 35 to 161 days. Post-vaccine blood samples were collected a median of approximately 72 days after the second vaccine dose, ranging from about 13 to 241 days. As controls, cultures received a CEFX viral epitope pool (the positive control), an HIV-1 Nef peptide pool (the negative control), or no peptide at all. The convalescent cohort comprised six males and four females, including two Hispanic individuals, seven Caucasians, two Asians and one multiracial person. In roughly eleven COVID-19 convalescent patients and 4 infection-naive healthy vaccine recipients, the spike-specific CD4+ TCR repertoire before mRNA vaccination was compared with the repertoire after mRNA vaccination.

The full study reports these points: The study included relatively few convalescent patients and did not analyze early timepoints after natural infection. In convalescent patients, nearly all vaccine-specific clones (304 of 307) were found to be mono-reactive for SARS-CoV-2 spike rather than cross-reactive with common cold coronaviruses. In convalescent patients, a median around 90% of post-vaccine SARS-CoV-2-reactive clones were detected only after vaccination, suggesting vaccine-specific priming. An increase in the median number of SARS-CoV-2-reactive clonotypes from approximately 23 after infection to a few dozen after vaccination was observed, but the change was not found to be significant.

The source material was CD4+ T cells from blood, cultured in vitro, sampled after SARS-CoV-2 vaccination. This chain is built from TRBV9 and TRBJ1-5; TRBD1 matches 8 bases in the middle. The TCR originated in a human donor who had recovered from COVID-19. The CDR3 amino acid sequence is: CASSLGTGLNQPQHF. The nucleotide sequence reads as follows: TGTGCCAGCAGCCTGGGGACAGGACTAAATCAGCCCCAGCATTTT.